One TCR beta chain is described in this entry. This entry belongs to a study of blood T cell repertoires in COVID-19. Losses at the gene ends were 7 bases for V and 0 bases for J; bases not matched to a gene: 7. This CDR3 comprises 18 residues. Germline V lookup: CDR1 SNHLY, CDR2 FYNNEI. Measured with immunoSEQ multiplex PCR; TCRdb has only the in-frame clones, and not every one. Here the sample spans 70,000 to 90,000 clones, 85% being singletons. The specimen sequenced was peripheral blood. The TCR sequence derives from a man between 60 and 75 years old with acute or convalescent COVID-19. V usage is TRBV2 and J usage is TRBJ2-6; 12 bases align to TRBD2. CDR3 nucleotide sequence: TGTGCCAGCACCGGACTAGCGGGAACCTACTCTGGGGCCAACGTCCTGACTTTC. Translation gives CASTGLAGTYSGANVLTF.